This T cell receptor beta chain was observed in a study of HIV-infected patients and healthy controls. Findings and caveats of the study: HIV-infected repertoires had significantly higher mean Gini indices than controls, possibly reflecting oligoclonality. The seeming recovery of the Gini index after therapy in HIV-infected patients vanished in size-matched data.

Antiretroviral therapy had run roughly three months, about 14 weeks, before follow-up blood collection. Whole blood was used without fractionation, so all unsorted peripheral T cells were included. This clonotype is medium-sized by share. The antigen is not known. cDNA was made from roughly 500 ng RNA using alpha and beta constant primers. Using multiplexing indices, alpha and beta chain libraries were generated apart by chain-specific third strand synthesis. Each cDNA molecule was barcoded, and a single primer pair amplified each chain. The library had 12-nucleotide molecular identifiers formed by two random hexamers joined together. TCRdb processed the 5' RACE reads anew with MiXCR; each CDR3 protein has one entry. The sample yields about 10,000 distinct CDR3 sequences, around 5.4% seen once. V dropped 4 bases and J dropped 2; count of bases not matched to a gene: 7. Germline lookup yields CDR1 SGHVS and CDR2 FQNEAQ. This CDR3 has 17 residues.

The chain recombines TRBV7-8 with TRBJ2-3; 12 nucleotides align to TRBD2. This receptor was taken from an adult with HIV infection. The donor label of this sample is uncertain. The specimen was blood, collected during antiretroviral therapy. The CDR3: CASSSGLAGPFTDTQYF. The CDR3, as DNA: TGTGCCAGCAGCTCAGGACTAGCGGGACCCTTCACAGATACGCAGTATTTT.